This T cell receptor (beta chain) came from a study of memory CD4+ T cells and cytomegalovirus serostatus. In the study overall: This sample comes from healthy Belgian adults, eight or nine CMV seropositive, 24 seronegative.

In regard to this clone: What it binds is not known.

General observations from the study: CD4+ memory repertoires contained 67 of 164 reported CMV TCRbeta sequences.

Some clones are missing from TCRdb's copy, which holds only in-frame ones; the method was immunoSEQ multiplex PCR. The table records about 42,000 clones, around 80% of them present only once. The CDR3 spans 12 residues. V shed 5 bases and J shed 5 bases, with 9 bases lying between them. Germline V lookup: CDR1 SGHTA, CDR2 FQGNSA. Single viable CD3+CD4+CD8-CD45RO+ cells were sorted as the memory CD4+ T cells. Total CD4+ T cells were enriched by CD4 positive selection. Material: memory CD4+ T cells from blood. J is TRBJ2-5 and V is TRBV7-2; D uncertain. The sequence came from an adult in good health and CMV-seronegative. CDR3 sequence: CASSQRAETQYF. For the CDR3, the DNA is TGTGCCAGCAGCCAAAGGGCGGAGACCCAGTACTTC. The whole variable domain, filled in from reference TRBV7-2 and TRBJ2-5, reads GAGVSQSPSNKVTEKGKDVELRCDPISGHTALYWYRQSLGQGLEFLIYFQGNSAPDKSGLPSDRFSAERTGGSVSTLTIQRTQQEDSAVYLCASSQRAETQYFGPGTRLLVL.